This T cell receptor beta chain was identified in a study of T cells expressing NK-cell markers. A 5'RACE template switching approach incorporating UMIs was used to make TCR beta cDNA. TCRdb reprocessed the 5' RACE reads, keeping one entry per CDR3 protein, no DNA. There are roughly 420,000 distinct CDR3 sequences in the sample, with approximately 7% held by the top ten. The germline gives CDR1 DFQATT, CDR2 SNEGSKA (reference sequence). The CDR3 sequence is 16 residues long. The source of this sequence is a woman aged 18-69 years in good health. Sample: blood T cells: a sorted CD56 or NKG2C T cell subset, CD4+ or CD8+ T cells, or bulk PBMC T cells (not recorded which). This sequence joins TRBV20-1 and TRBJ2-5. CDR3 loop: CSARTSSGGYQETQYF.